The source of this T cell receptor (beta chain) is a study of T cell changes during pregnancy in multiple sclerosis. Repertoires were generated with immunoSEQ multiplex PCR, while TCRdb's copy carries only in-frame clones and drops some. Among approximately 32,000 clones listed, roughly nine tenths were seen once. Details on this clone: A read error may account for a junction end that differs from germline.

CDR3 size: 12 residues. Per germline, CDR1 WSHSY and CDR2 SAAADI. This specimen was CD8+ T cells from peripheral blood mononuclear cells, taken in the second trimester of pregnancy. This TCR was sampled from a female donor with multiple sclerosis, enrolled in a pregnancy study. The J gene is TRBJ2-7, the V gene TRBV10-2; TRBD2 matches at 7 bases. The CDR3 loop is CASKVPWGGYSF. The CDR3, as DNA: TGCGCCAGCAAGGTCCCCTGGGGGGGTTATTCCTTC.